These T cell receptor beta chains were read from a single sample in a study of OX40 agonist ivuxolimab in advanced cancers. The method was immunoSEQ multiplex PCR; TCRdb's version includes in-frame clones alone and lacks a portion of them. This repertoire shows roughly 53,000 clones, just under 90% found once; its top ten account for 5% to 5.5%. The sequencing used CD4+ or CD8+ T cells sorted from blood, collected in a trial of the OX40 agonist ivuxolimab. These receptors were obtained from an adult with an advanced solid tumor such as melanoma, head and neck, liver or kidney cancer. Both conserved end residues are trimmed from each CDR3.

v_call	cdr3_aa
TRBV6-6	ASSYGVGELF
TRBV11-1	ASSLGATQGTDTQY
TRBV9	ASSLSNTGELF
TRBV4-1	ASSQGGLAGAREQY
TRBV30	AWRHPLRGRGGYT
TRBV21-1	ASSKDHEGAEGSGVSSYNEQF
TRBV6-5	ASTGGVTQY
TRBV6-1	ASSGIRDFGQPQH
TRBV7-3	ALNPDTKVVGSYEQY
TRBV18	ASSQNSGLSSGANVLT
TRBV11-2	ASSSSGRAYNEQF
TRBV5-6	ASSLEVSSETQY
TRBV6-5	ASKKGGSTNEKLF
TRBV7-8	ASSPTRAGLTSKNTEAF
TRBV6-5	ASSYSGGLGDEQY
TRBV7-2	ASSRSRDRGGTEAF
TRBV9	ASSVDVDRGSEQY
TRBV4-2	ASSRGINSPLH
TRBV6-8	ASTGAEGGYT
TRBV29-1	SVGTSGRTDTQY
TRBV7-3	ASSLGRADEQY
TRBV7-6	ASSLGARGYEQY
TRBV7-2	ASSPGQGAFSTEAF
TRBV5-1	ASSLWGADTQY
TRBV2	ARRSVVGEKLF
TRBV5-1	ASSLRGDQETQY
TRBV9	ASSVGSTSSGITDTQY
TRBV5-1	ASSLVGGNYEQY
TRBV6-4	ASSHTSGRAGNEQF
TRBV5-4	ASSLVVLAGLAYEQY
TRBV19	ASSTLGTSGTNEQF
TRBV7-2	ASSLELPGSGRTGELF
TRBV4-1	ASSQDWGKYQETQY
TRBV7-2	ASSTQVQGGNQPQH
TRBV5-1	ASSFEGQSNQPQH
TRBV11-2	ASSGQGGTGELF
TRBV29-1	SVGRSGELF
TRBV5-5	ASSFNTGASNQPQH
TRBV2	ASSGVAGLLGPTQY
TRBV5-8	ASSLGYGREIVDTQY
TRBV4-1	ASSRNRGGGEKLF